This T cell receptor beta chain stems from a study of cytomegalovirus exposure and HLA in healthy donors. Generated by immunoSEQ multiplex PCR, the TCRdb table keeps only in-frame clones and is missing some. The sample includes about 250,000 clones, about 90% of them seen just once. Details on this clone: Antigen: not known.

Notes on the study in general: The finding came from a later analysis; first-cohort TCR clusters tended to co-occur in the roughly 110 validation repertoires. Many donors carried some public TCRs, although rarity characterized most TCR sequences. The investigators catalogued 164 TCR beta chains as cytomegalovirus-associated. The authors confirmed in vitro that a few CMV-associated chains were specific for CMV antigens.

The sequence came from a young man in good health and CMV-seropositive. The sequenced sample was PBMCs.

The DNA of the CDR3 is TGTGCCAGCAGCTCGACTAGCGGGAGGGGTACAGATACGCAGTATTTT. It yields the protein CASSSTSGRGTDTQYF. The V gene is TRBV5-4, the J gene TRBJ2-3; 14 nucleotides agree with TRBD2. Germline V gene data show CDR1 as SGHNT and CDR2 as YYREEE (reference sequence). The CDR3 length is 16 residues. Trimming cost V 3 bases and J 3 bases; bases outside gene matches: 3.